The 13 T cell receptor beta chains below all came from one sample that was sequenced in a study of T cell responses to AZD1222 COVID-19 vaccine. Clones were read by immunoSEQ multiplex PCR, and TCRdb kept only the in-frame ones, dropping some. The table has 120,000 or so clones, over 75% seen once; the top ten hold 7% to 8%. The source was peripheral blood, collected on day 0 of AZD1222 vaccination. Receptors originate from an adult in good health.

J is TRBJ2-5 and V is TRBV7-2; D not certain. The CDR3 spans 14 residues. V lost 5 bases and J lost 1, with 11 bases in between. The germline gives CDR1 SGHTA, CDR2 FQGNSA. CDR3 DNA: TGTGCCAGCAGCCCCGGACGGTCCCAAGAGACCCAGTACTTC. It encodes CASSPGRSQETQYF. The complete variable domain, with remaining parts taken from reference TRBV7-2 and TRBJ2-5, reads GAGVSQSPSNKVTEKGKDVELRCDPISGHTALYWYRQSLGQGLEFLIYFQGNSAPDKSGLPSDRFSAERTGGSVSTLTIQRTQQEDSAVYLCASSPGRSQETQYFGPGTRLLVL.

This clone was seen just once. This chain uses TRBV19 with TRBJ2-3, with 9 bases identical to TRBD2. J lost 4 bases, V lost 7 bases, and 9 bases had no gene match. This CDR3 has 15 residues. Germline lookup yields CDR1 LNHDA and CDR2 SQIVND (reference sequence). CDR3 coding DNA: TGTGCCAGTACGGTGGGACTAGCATCCTCAGATACGCAGTATTTT. Translated, it gives CASTVGLASSDTQYF.

The chain joins TRBV5-8 to TRBJ2-7, with 8 nucleotides matching TRBD1. Germline assignment: CDR1 SGHTS and CDR2 YDEGEE. V was pared by 3 bases and J by 6 bases, with 2 bases of the junction left unmatched. The CDR3 is 12 amino acids. The CDR3 sequence is CASSSTGVEQYF. The CDR3 nucleotides read TGTGCCAGCAGCTCGACAGGGGTCGAGCAGTACTTC.

The CDR3, as DNA: TGTGCCAGCAGCTTGACCTCCTCGGGAGGGCCCTACAATGAGCAGTTCTTC. Amino acids: CASSLTSSGGPYNEQFF. This chain uses TRBV5-8 with TRBJ2-1, with 8 bases matching TRBD2. J lost 2 bases, V lost 1 base, and 8 bases had no gene match. The CDR3 totals 17 residues. Per germline, CDR1 SGHTS and CDR2 YDEGEE.

With regard to this clone: The germline gene is not matched at one end of the junction; a read error may be the cause. For the CDR3, the DNA is TGTGCCAGCAGCACCGGGACAGGGATAAACTTC. Protein: CASSTGTGINF. This rearrangement joins TRBV2 to TRBJ2-7; 9 positions agree with TRBD1. This CDR3 contains 11 residues. Germline CDR1 SNHLY, CDR2 FYNNEI.

This sequence joins TRBV29-1 and TRBJ1-3, with D unresolved. The CDR3 loop spans 15 amino acids. Germline V gene lookup returns CDR1 SQVTM and CDR2 ANQGSEA. Deletions cut 0 bases from V and 3 bases from J, with 12 bases between. CDR3 protein: CSVEDLALGGNTIYF. The CDR3 DNA follows: TGCAGCGTTGAAGATCTGGCCCTCGGTGGAAACACCATATATTTT.

The chain carries TRBV4-1 and TRBJ1-2; D is unclear. Looked up from germline, CDR1 is MGHRA and CDR2 is YSYEKL. The CDR3 contains 14 residues. V was clipped by 0 bases and J by 6 bases, with 11 bases between them. The CDR3 coding sequence is TGCGCCAGCAGCCAAGAGCACACCCGAGATGGCTACACCTTC. Amino acid sequence: CASSQEHTRDGYTF.

The chain combines TRBV7-6 with TRBJ2-1, with unresolved D. Trimming cost V 1 base and J 4 bases, with 14 bases left between them. The CDR3 is 16 residues long. Germline CDR1 is SGHVS and CDR2 is FNYEAQ. This chain's CDR3 is CASSLDSAAIYNEQFF. In nucleotides, the CDR3 is TGTGCCAGCAGCTTAGACTCCGCCGCTATTTACAATGAGCAGTTCTTC.

The chain combines TRBV2 with TRBJ2-1; D assignment may be TRBD1 or TRBD2 (5 bases each). Germline values: CDR1 SNHLY, CDR2 FYNNEI. The V and J ends lost 5 bases and 4 bases respectively, with 9 bases between them. The CDR3 is 13 residues long. DNA of the CDR3: TGTGCCAGCAGTAGGGACGGTTACAATGAGCAGTTCTTC. It specifies CASSRDGYNEQFF.

This chain's CDR3 is CSTRGGPGTDTQYF. CDR3 nucleotides: TGCAGCACCCGCGGGGGGCCGGGCACAGATACGCAGTATTTT. The J gene is TRBJ2-3, the V gene TRBV29-1; TRBD2 matches at 8 bases. The CDR3 has 14 residues. From germline, CDR1 is SQVTM and CDR2 ANQGSEA. Losses at the gene ends were 8 bases for V and 1 base for J; bases not matched to a gene: 8.

This clone was seen only once. The rearrangement uses TRBV7-8 and TRBJ2-3; TRBD2 agrees at 7 bases. J was trimmed by 5 bases and V by 4 bases; bases with no gene match: 12. From germline, CDR1 is SGHVS and CDR2 FQNEAQ. This CDR3 region has 16 residues. Here the CDR3 DNA reads TGTGCCAGCAGCTACCCAGCGGGACGGCGAATAGATACGCAGTATTTT. Translation: CASSYPAGRRIDTQYF.

The chain uses TRBV5-4 and TRBJ1-2; 8 bases match TRBD1. The germline gives CDR1 SGHNT, CDR2 YYREEE (reference sequence). The V segment lost 0 bases and the J segment 0 bases; nucleotides outside the gene matches: 1. This CDR3 contains 15 residues. The CDR3 sequence: CASSLGQGSNYGYTF. The CDR3 DNA is TGTGCCAGCAGCTTGGGACAGGGGTCTAACTATGGCTACACCTTC.

This clone came up a few times. The chain links TRBV4-1 to TRBJ1-1; the D is unclear. The CDR3 has 15 amino acids. From germline, CDR1 is MGHRA and CDR2 YSYEKL. The V end lost 1 base, the J end lost 1 base, and 10 bases lay between the germline ends. The CDR3 here is CASSQVGKRNTEAFF. DNA of the CDR3: TGCGCCAGCAGCCAAGTCGGTAAGAGGAACACTGAAGCTTTCTTT.